In its sample, the clone carrying this TCR beta chain was seen once. This table comes from immunoSEQ multiplex PCR, and its TCRdb copy is limited to in-frame clones, with some not included. The table includes over 100,000 clones, approximately 85% detected once. CDR1 is MNHNY, CDR2 SVGAGI, per germline (reference sequence). This CDR3 spans 14 amino acids. V gave up 0 bases and J gave up 4 bases, with 9 bases separating them. This entry is derived from a study of T cell clones after liver transplantation. Looking at the study overall: TCRbeta sequencing after a pre-transplant mixed lymphocyte reaction identified graft-donor-reactive clones, later tracked in post-transplant blood.

The chain joins TRBV6-6 to TRBJ1-1; D not resolved. This specimen consisted of CD4+ T cells from blood, obtained before liver transplant. The clonotype was recovered from a human donor who received a liver transplant. The DNA for the CDR3 is TGTGCCAGCAGTTACTCTCCGGTTGGCACTGAAGCTTTCTTT. It specifies CASSYSPVGTEAFF.